This T cell receptor (beta chain) was captured in a study of blood T cell repertoires in COVID-19. Study-wide background: From the United States, Italy and Spain came samples of acute and convalescent COVID-19.

This clone was detected only a few times. Followed over time, Seattle patients had been enrolled while infection was active. The CDR3 length is 16 residues. Trimming at V came to 1 base and at J to 4 bases, leaving 5 bases not matched to a gene. CDR1 is LGHDT and CDR2 is YNNKEL in the germline V gene (reference sequence). In the original workflow: Amplification from reference gene primers served as the basis for estimated nucleated cell counts. The data were produced by immunoSEQ multiplex PCR, yet TCRdb's version contains in-frame clones alone and is incomplete. V and J calls and clone size are those listed in that table; D and trimming were worked out from the DNA. The sample carries approximately 93,000 clones, over 65% recorded once.

The gene calls are TRBV3-1 (or the pseudogene TRBV3-2) and TRBJ2-3; 10 positions match TRBD1. The sample was peripheral blood. The receptor was derived from a man in his sixties or seventies with COVID-19, enrolled during active disease. DNA of the CDR3: TGTGCCAGCAGCCAAGGGACAGGGGGACTGGCAGATACGCAGTATTTT. Encoded protein: CASSQGTGGLADTQYF.